The 20 T cell receptor beta chains below were found in one sample sequenced in a study of T cell responses to AZD1222 COVID-19 vaccine. The repertoire was sequenced with immunoSEQ multiplex PCR; TCRdb's copy has only in-frame clones and lacks some. The sample yields around 110,000 clones, approximately 83% seen once. The sample here was peripheral blood, taken on day 0 of MenACWY control vaccination. The receptor source for this set is an adult in good health.

This chain connects TRBV2 to TRBJ1-1, with unresolved D. Germline assignment: CDR1 SNHLY and CDR2 FYNNEI. The V gene lost 8 bases and the J gene lost 1 base, with 5 bases spanning the gap. The CDR3 sequence is 11 residues long. CDR3 amino acids: CASWENTEAFF. The CDR3 nucleotides read TGTGCCAGCTGGGAGAACACTGAAGCTTTCTTT.

This chain joins TRBV5-6 and TRBJ1-5; TRBD1 aligns across 8 bases. V gave up 4 bases and J gave up 7 bases; unmatched junction bases: 10. Germline lookup yields CDR1 SGHDT and CDR2 YYEEEE. This CDR3 spans 15 amino acids. The CDR3 loop is CASSRDRGVDQPQHF. CDR3 in DNA: TGTGCCAGCAGCCGAGACAGGGGAGTCGACCAGCCCCAGCATTTT.

V gene TRBV2 combines with J gene TRBJ1-2; weak D call: TRBD1 (6 bases). CDR1 is SNHLY and CDR2 is FYNNEI in the germline V gene. The CDR3 length is 13 residues. Trimming left V 6 bases short and J 3 bases short, with 11 bases between. The CDR3 region is CASRRAGDYGYTF. CDR3 sequence (DNA): TGTGCCAGCAGGCGGGCAGGGGACTATGGCTACACCTTC.

The J gene is TRBJ1-4, the V gene TRBV7-9; 8 bases map to TRBD1. The trim removed 0 bases at V and 7 bases at J, leaving 4 bases unmatched. Germline CDR1 reads SEHNR; CDR2 reads FQNEAQ (reference sequence). This CDR3 is built from 15 residues. The CDR3 protein is CASSLAVGQGEKLFF. The DNA of the CDR3 is TGTGCCAGCAGCTTAGCCGTAGGACAGGGTGAAAAACTGTTTTTT.

This rearrangement joins TRBV24-1 to TRBJ2-2, with TRBD1 matching over 7 bases. Trimming took 4 bases from V and 2 from J; bases not matched to a gene: 6. CDR1 KGHDR and CDR2 SFDVKD come from the germline V gene. This CDR3 region has 16 residues. The CDR3 nucleotides read TGTGCCACCAGTGACCCGGGACAGACAAACACCGGGGAGCTGTTTTTT. Its protein is CATSDPGQTNTGELFF.

This chain joins TRBV19 and TRBJ1-5, with D perhaps matching TRBD1 (6 bases). The V gene lost 7 bases and the J gene lost 6 bases, with 13 bases spanning the gap. From germline, CDR1 is LNHDA and CDR2 SQIVND (reference sequence). The CDR3 contains 13 residues. CDR3: CASTPTGAQPQHF. The CDR3 DNA reads as TGTGCCAGTACCCCGACAGGTGCTCAGCCCCAGCATTTT.

The chain uses TRBV4-3 and TRBJ2-7, with TRBD1 as a possible D gene (7 bases). This CDR3 is built from 17 residues. Per germline, CDR1 LGHNA and CDR2 YSLEER. Trimming stripped 0 bases from V and 1 base from J, with 16 bases between. The CDR3 DNA follows: TGCGCCAGCAGCCAAGACCTGGGCAGGGGGACTTCCTACGAGCAGTACTTC. Its protein is CASSQDLGRGTSYEQYF.

CDR3 coding DNA: TGTGCCAGCAGCTTAGATACAGGGGGCCCTGGAAACACCATATATTTT. Its protein product is CASSLDTGGPGNTIYF. The chain has TRBV7-2 and TRBJ1-3; 9 bases fit TRBD1. CDR3 size: 16 residues. In germline, CDR1 is SGHTA, CDR2 FQGNSA. V was pared by 1 base and J by 2 bases, with 3 bases of the junction left unmatched.

The chain employs TRBV6-2 or TRBV6-3 and TRBJ2-7; no clear D gene. From germline, CDR1 is MNHEY and CDR2 SVGEGT. With 2 bases removed from V and 3 bases from J, the gap between germline ends came to 11 bases. The CDR3 consists of 14 residues. The CDR3, as DNA: TGTGCCAGCAGTTACGCCGGGCCAGGCTACGAGCAGTACTTC. It yields the protein CASSYAGPGYEQYF.

The V gene is TRBV9, the J gene TRBJ2-5; TRBD2 matches at 14 bases. Germline loops: CDR1 SGDLS, CDR2 YYNGEE. The CDR3 extends over 16 amino acids. J gave up 2 bases and V 0 bases, and 0 bases lay outside the gene matches. CDR3 nucleotide sequence: TGTGCCAGCAGCGTAGGGACTAGCGGGGGGCAAGAGACCCAGTACTTC. It specifies CASSVGTSGGQETQYF.

This clone has only a few counts. The genes are TRBV4-3 and TRBJ2-7; 7 bases agree with TRBD2. CDR1 is LGHNA and CDR2 is YSLEER in the germline V gene. The CDR3 is made up of 17 amino acids. V shed 3 bases and J 7 bases; nucleotides not matched to a gene: 18. The CDR3 sequence is CASSQTNLGRAAGEQYF. DNA for the CDR3: TGCGCCAGCAGCCAGACCAACCTGGGGCGAGCAGCGGGGGAGCAGTACTTC.

The J gene is TRBJ1-6, the V gene TRBV7-3; D remains unclear. V lost 0 bases, J lost 5 bases, and 5 bases lay in between. Per the germline V gene, CDR1 is SGHTA and CDR2 is FQGTGA. The CDR3 is 14 residues long. In DNA form, the CDR3 reads TGTGCCAGCAGCTTAACAGGTGATAATTCACCCCTCCACTTT. Translating gives CASSLTGDNSPLHF.

In this sample, this clone turned up a few times. This sequence joins TRBV19 and TRBJ1-1; D remains unclear. With 8 bases removed from V and 7 bases from J, the gap between germline ends came to 8 bases. The CDR3 covers 10 residues. Germline loops: CDR1 LNHDA, CDR2 SQIVND (reference sequence). CDR3: CASFTNEAFF. CDR3 DNA sequence: TGTGCCAGTTTTACAAATGAAGCTTTCTTT.

The chain carries TRBV2 and TRBJ1-3, with a weak D call TRBD1 (5 bases). The length of the CDR3 is 12 residues. The germline V and J ends were trimmed by 8 bases and 1 base, with 6 bases remaining between them. Germline V CDR1 and CDR2: SNHLY, FYNNEI. Here the CDR3 reads CASGGSGNTIYF. The CDR3 nucleotides are TGTGCCAGCGGGGGATCTGGAAACACCATATATTTT.

The gene calls are TRBV2 and TRBJ1-1; no firm D call. The germline CDR1 and CDR2 sequences are SNHLY and FYNNEI. The CDR3 extends over 12 amino acids. V dropped 3 bases and J dropped 7 bases, with 9 bases sitting between them. As DNA, the CDR3 is TGTGCCAGCAGTGATCTTTACCGTGAAGCTTTCTTT. Protein sequence: CASSDLYREAFF.

A single count supports this clone. The chain employs TRBV18 and TRBJ1-1; 7 bases align to TRBD1. Germline V gives CDR1 KGHSH, CDR2 LQKENI. With 0 bases clipped from V and 2 bases from J, the junction kept 3 bases outside the gene matches. The CDR3 consists of 15 residues. CDR3 protein: CASSPPRDRNTEAFF. The CDR3 DNA reads as TGTGCCAGCTCACCACCGCGGGACAGAAACACTGAAGCTTTCTTT.

This clone was counted a single time. The chain joins TRBV2 to TRBJ1-5; D gene unclear. The CDR3 is 14 amino acids. The V end was cut by 7 bases, the J end by 3 bases, with 13 bases between. Germline CDR1 SNHLY, CDR2 FYNNEI. CDR3 in amino acids: CASNGEAHNQPQHF. CDR3 nucleotide sequence: TGTGCCAGCAATGGGGAGGCCCACAATCAGCCCCAGCATTTT. Supplemented by reference TRBV2 and TRBJ1-5, the full variable domain reads EPEVTQTPSHQVTQMGQEVILRCVPISNHLYFYWYRQILGQKVEFLVSFYNNEISEKSEIFDDQFSVERPDGSNFTLKIRSTKLEDSAMYFCASNGEAHNQPQHFGDGTRLSIL.

This rearrangement joins TRBV30 to TRBJ1-2; D unclear. The CDR3 is 11 residues long. Per germline, CDR1 GTSNPN and CDR2 SVGIG (reference sequence). V was clipped by 8 bases and J by 7 bases, with 14 bases between them. The CDR3 DNA reads as TGTGCCCATAAGGCCAGCATTGGCTACACCTTC. Its protein is CAHKASIGYTF.

The chain joins TRBV28 to TRBJ1-5; 9 nucleotides agree with TRBD1. From germline, CDR1 is MDHEN and CDR2 SYDVKM. The CDR3 runs 18 residues. V trimming: 5 bases; J trimming: 2 bases; junction bases outside the gene matches: 13. The CDR3 loop is CASSAPLGQGHRNQPQHF. In nucleotides, the CDR3 is TGTGCCAGCAGTGCCCCTTTGGGACAGGGACATCGCAATCAGCCCCAGCATTTT.

V gene TRBV29-1 combines with J gene TRBJ2-5, with 7 bases lining up with TRBD2. The V gene's germline CDR1 is SQVTM and CDR2 ANQGSEA. The V and J ends lost 7 bases and 4 bases, in that order; junction bases with no gene match: 9. This CDR3 spans 13 amino acids. The DNA of the CDR3 is TGCAGCGCGAGGGAGGGGTCAGCAGAGACCCAGTACTTC. It specifies CSAREGSAETQYF.